The clone carrying this T cell receptor beta chain was found many times. The antigen remains unidentified. This sample was taken from a study of T cells in Graves' hyperthyroidism and ophthalmopathy. Overall study results and limits: Blood samples included most of the expanded thyroid clonotypes exceeding 0.001.

Amplification of TCR beta CDR3 regions was performed using RNA transcripts as template. The HTBI primer set was used in a first-round RT-PCR of the TCR CDR3. TCRdb processed the multiplex PCR reads anew with MiXCR; each CDR3 protein has one entry. The table has roughly 580,000 distinct CDR3 sequences, under 60% seen once. Thyroid ultrasound, orbital computed tomography, clinical symptoms, and serum thyroxine and TRAb underpinned diagnoses. V trimming: 2 bases; J trimming: 1 base; junction bases outside the gene matches: 2. The CDR3 sequence is 14 residues long. Germline V CDR1 and CDR2: ENHRY, SYGVKD.

Sequenced material: peripheral blood or thyroid tissue (not recorded which). The J gene is TRBJ2-7, the V gene TRBV10-3, with 7 bases lining up with TRBD2. The TCR sequence derives from a woman under 30 with Graves' hyperthyroidism. The CDR3 protein is CAISETSESYEQYF. CDR3 in DNA: TGTGCCATCAGTGAGACTAGCGAATCCTACGAGCAGTACTTC.